These 7 T cell receptor beta chains share one sample of origin, sequenced in a study of Tregs in tolerant kidney transplant recipients (dated by TCRdb to the late 2010s). The transplants used related donors with nonmyeloablative bone marrow transplantation, and mixed chimerism in the human trials was transient. The library was obtained by the immunoSEQ multiplex PCR assay. TCRdb holds this immuneACCESS table with in-frame rearrangements only. Some clones are missing; in checked studies, unresolved V genes explain under half, and the rest has no known cause. The sample has over 70,000 clones on record, 91% of them singletons. The ten most abundant clones make up approximately 1.4% of the sample. The material sequenced was CD4+ T cells from blood (PBMCs), taken 24 months after the transplant. These receptors came from a human patient who received a combined kidney and bone marrow transplant. After a transplant, certain T cells may trace back to the graft donor.

CDR3 in amino acids: CASSSQGYEQYF. The CDR3 nucleotides read TGTGCCAGCAGCAGCCAGGGCTACGAGCAGTACTTC. V usage is TRBV7-9 and J usage is TRBJ2-7, with a tentative D call TRBD1 (5 bases). This CDR3 contains 12 residues. Germline lookup yields CDR1 SEHNR and CDR2 FQNEAQ (reference sequence). V was pared by 5 bases and J by 3 bases, with 8 bases between.

J is TRBJ1-3 and V is TRBV30; D is undetermined. Germline lookup yields CDR1 GTSNPN and CDR2 SVGIG (reference sequence). The CDR3 runs to 13 residues. V lost 4 bases and J 4 bases, leaving 11 bases between the germline ends. In DNA form, the CDR3 reads TGTGCCTGGACGGCCGGAGGGGGAAACACCATATATTTT. Protein product: CAWTAGGGNTIYF. Complete variable domain (other parts from reference TRBV30 and TRBJ1-3): SQTIHQWPATLVQPVGSPLSLECTVEGTSNPNLYWYRQAAGRGLQLLFYSVGIGQISSEVPQNLSASRPQDRQFILSSKKLLLSDSGFYLCAWTAGGGNTIYFGEGSWLTVV.

The V call is TRBV11-2, the J call TRBJ2-5; 9 bases are shared with TRBD1. TRBJ2-7 explains the end of the DNA better; the J call may be wrong. Germline V CDR1 and CDR2: SGHAT, FQNNGV. The CDR3 has 14 amino acids. Written as DNA, the CDR3 is TGTGCCAGCAGCTTTACAGGGGGCGTCTACGAGCAGTACTTC. It is translated as CASSFTGGVYEQYF.

This clone occurred once. This chain joins TRBV19 and TRBJ1-5, with 8 bases matching TRBD1. Looked up from germline, CDR1 is LNHDA and CDR2 is SQIVND (reference sequence). The length of the CDR3 is 15 residues. Germline trimming cut 5 bases from V and 3 bases from J; bases unmatched to any gene: 6. CDR3 protein: CASSHWDRNNQPQHF. CDR3 bases: TGTGCCAGTAGTCATTGGGACAGGAACAATCAGCCCCAGCATTTT.

This clone was observed once. The chain couples TRBV29-1 to TRBJ2-5; 7 bases are a match to TRBD1. Trimming removed 3 bases from V and 5 bases from J; junction bases left unmatched: 12. CDR3 size: 15 residues. The germline CDR1 and CDR2 sequences are SQVTM and ANQGSEA. CDR3 protein: CSVDIVRGQRETQYF. CDR3 DNA sequence: TGCAGCGTTGATATTGTAAGGGGACAGAGGGAGACCCAGTACTTC.

The table lists this clone with a count of one. The chain is built from TRBV5-1 and TRBJ2-2; TRBD2 matches 9 bases. Per germline, CDR1 SGHRS and CDR2 YFSETQ. The CDR3 runs to 15 residues. V dropped 0 bases and J dropped 6; count of bases not matched to a gene: 3. CDR3 amino acids: CASSLGGLASGELFF. The CDR3 DNA sequence: TGCGCCAGCAGCTTGGGGGGACTAGCATCCGGGGAGCTGTTTTTT.

V is TRBV7-2 and J is TRBJ1-2; TRBD1 matches at 7 bases. The CDR3 spans 15 residues. CDR1 is SGHTA and CDR2 is FQGNSA in the germline V gene. The V segment lost 1 base and the J segment 0 bases; nucleotides outside the gene matches: 2. CDR3 in DNA: TGTGCCAGCAGCTTAGACCAGGGGGCTAACTATGGCTACACCTTC. Protein sequence: CASSLDQGANYGYTF.